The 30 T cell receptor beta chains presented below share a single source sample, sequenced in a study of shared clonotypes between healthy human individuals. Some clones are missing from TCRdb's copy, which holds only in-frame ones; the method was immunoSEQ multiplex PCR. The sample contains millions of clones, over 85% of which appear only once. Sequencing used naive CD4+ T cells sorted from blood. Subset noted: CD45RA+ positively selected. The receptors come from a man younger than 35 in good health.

The CDR3 bases are TGTGCCAGCAGCGCCAACCCTACGGACTCGAACAATGAGCAGTTCTTC. It specifies CASSANPTDSNNEQFF. V gene TRBV7-3 combines with J gene TRBJ2-1; tentative D call: TRBD2 (5 bases). The CDR3 extends over 16 amino acids. Deletions cut 5 bases from V and 5 bases from J, with 19 bases between. Germline V CDR1 and CDR2: SGHTA, FQGTGA.

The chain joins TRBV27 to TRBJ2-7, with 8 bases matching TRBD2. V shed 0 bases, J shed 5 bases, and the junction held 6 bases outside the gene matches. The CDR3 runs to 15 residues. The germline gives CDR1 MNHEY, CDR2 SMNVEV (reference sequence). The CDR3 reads CASSLSLVAGNEQYF. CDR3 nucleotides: TGTGCCAGCAGTTTATCCCTGGTAGCGGGGAACGAGCAGTACTTC.

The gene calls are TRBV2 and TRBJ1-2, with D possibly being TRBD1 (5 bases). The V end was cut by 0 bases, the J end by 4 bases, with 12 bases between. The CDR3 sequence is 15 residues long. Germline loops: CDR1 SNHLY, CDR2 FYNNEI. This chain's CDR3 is CASSEARVSIYGYTF. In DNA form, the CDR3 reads TGTGCCAGCAGTGAAGCCAGGGTTTCCATCTATGGCTACACCTTC.

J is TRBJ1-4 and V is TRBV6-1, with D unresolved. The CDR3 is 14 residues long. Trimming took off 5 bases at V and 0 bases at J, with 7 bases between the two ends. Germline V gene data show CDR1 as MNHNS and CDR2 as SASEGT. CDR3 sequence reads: CASSQDATNEKLFF. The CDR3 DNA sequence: TGTGCCAGCAGTCAGGACGCAACTAATGAAAAACTGTTTTTT.

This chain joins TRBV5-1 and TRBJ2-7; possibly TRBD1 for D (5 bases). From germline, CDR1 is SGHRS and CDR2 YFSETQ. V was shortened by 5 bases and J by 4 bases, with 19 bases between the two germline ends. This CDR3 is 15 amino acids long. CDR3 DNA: TGCGCCAGCAGAGATGGACACCTCTCCTTTTACGAGCAGTACTTC. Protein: CASRDGHLSFYEQYF.

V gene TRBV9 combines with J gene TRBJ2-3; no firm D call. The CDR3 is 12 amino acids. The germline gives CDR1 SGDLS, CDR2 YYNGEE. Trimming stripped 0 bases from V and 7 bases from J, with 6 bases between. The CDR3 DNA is TGTGCCAGCAGCGTAGAAGGCTATACGCAGTATTTT. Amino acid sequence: CASSVEGYTQYF.

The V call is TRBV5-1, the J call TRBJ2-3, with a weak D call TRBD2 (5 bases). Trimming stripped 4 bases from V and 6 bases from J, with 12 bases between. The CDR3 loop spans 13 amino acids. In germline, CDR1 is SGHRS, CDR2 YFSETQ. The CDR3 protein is CASSAEAADTQYF. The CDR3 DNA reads TGCGCCAGCAGCGCGGAGGCCGCGGATACGCAGTATTTT. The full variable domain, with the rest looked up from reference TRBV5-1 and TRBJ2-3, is KAGVTQTPRYLIKTRGQQVTLSCSPISGHRSVSWYQQTPGQGLQFLFEYFSETQRNKGNFPGRFSGRQFSNSRSEMNVSTLELGDSALYLCASSAEAADTQYFGPGTRLTVL.

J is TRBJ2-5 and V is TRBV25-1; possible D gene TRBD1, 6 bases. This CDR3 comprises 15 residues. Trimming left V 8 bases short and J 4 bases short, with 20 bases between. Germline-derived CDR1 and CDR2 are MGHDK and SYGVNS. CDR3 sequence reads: CASSRGNAHRETQYF. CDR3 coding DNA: TGTGCCAGCTCCAGGGGAAACGCGCATCGAGAGACCCAGTACTTC.

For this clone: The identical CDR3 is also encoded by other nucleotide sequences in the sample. CDR3 region: CASSPQGTGANVLTF. The CDR3 DNA sequence: TGTGCCAGCAGCCCCCAGGGTACGGGGGCCAACGTCCTGACTTTC. This sequence joins TRBV2 and TRBJ2-6, with D perhaps matching TRBD1 (5 bases). This CDR3 spans 15 amino acids. Looked up from germline, CDR1 is SNHLY and CDR2 is FYNNEI. Between the trimmed V and J ends, which lost 6 bases and 4 bases, there was a span of 13 bases.

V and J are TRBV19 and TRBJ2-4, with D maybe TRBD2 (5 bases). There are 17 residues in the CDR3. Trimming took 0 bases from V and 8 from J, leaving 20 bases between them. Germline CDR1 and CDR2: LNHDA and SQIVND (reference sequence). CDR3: CASSIEVASRLGDIQYF. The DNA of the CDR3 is TGTGCCAGTAGTATAGAGGTGGCTAGCAGACTCGGGGACATTCAGTACTTC.

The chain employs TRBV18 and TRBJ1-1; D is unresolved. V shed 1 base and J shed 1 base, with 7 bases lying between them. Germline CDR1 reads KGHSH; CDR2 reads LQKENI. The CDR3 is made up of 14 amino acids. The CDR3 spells CASSPRAQNTEAFF. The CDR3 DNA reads TGTGCCAGCTCACCACGGGCCCAGAACACTGAAGCTTTCTTT.

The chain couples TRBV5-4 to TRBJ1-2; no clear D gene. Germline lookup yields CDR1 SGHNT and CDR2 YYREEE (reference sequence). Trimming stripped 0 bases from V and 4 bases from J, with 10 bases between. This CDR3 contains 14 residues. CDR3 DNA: TGTGCCAGCAGCTTGGCCCCGGACCCCTATGGCTACACCTTC. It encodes CASSLAPDPYGYTF.

The CDR3 region is CASSSTGGGEQYF. In DNA form, the CDR3 reads TGTGCCAGCAGCTCCACAGGGGGCGGGGAGCAGTACTTC. The chain carries TRBV7-6 and TRBJ2-7; 9 bases agree with TRBD1. V was pared by 4 bases and J by 7 bases, with 5 bases of the junction left unmatched. CDR1 and CDR2 (germline): SGHVS, FNYEAQ. The CDR3 spans 13 residues. Using reference TRBV7-6 and TRBJ2-7 for the parts outside the CDR3, the full variable domain is GAGVSQSPRYKVTKRGQDVALRCDPISGHVSLYWYRQALGQGPEFLTYFNYEAQQDKSGLPNDRFSAERPEGSISTLTIQRTEQRDSAMYRCASSSTGGGEQYFGPGTRLTVT.

In DNA form, the CDR3 reads TGTGCCATCAGACCGGGACTAGCGGGCACAGATACGCAGTATTTT. As protein: CAIRPGLAGTDTQYF. The chain employs TRBV10-3 and TRBJ2-3, with 11 bases aligning to TRBD2. The CDR3 length is 15 residues. V trimming: 6 bases; J trimming: 1 base; junction bases outside the gene matches: 3. Germline V lookup: CDR1 ENHRY, CDR2 SYGVKD.

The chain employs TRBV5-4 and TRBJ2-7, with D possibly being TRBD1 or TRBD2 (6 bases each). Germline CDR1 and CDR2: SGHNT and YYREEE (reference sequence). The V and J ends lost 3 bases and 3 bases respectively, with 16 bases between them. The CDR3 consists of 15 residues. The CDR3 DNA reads TGTGCCAGCAGCTCTGGCGGAGGGGGTCTCTACGAGCAGTACTTC. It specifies CASSSGGGGLYEQYF.

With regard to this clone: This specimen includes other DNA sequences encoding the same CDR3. The CDR3 DNA is TGTGCCAGCAGTGGGCAGGGGGGTAATTCACCCCTCCACTTT. Translating it yields CASSGQGGNSPLHF. This chain connects TRBV2 to TRBJ1-6, with 7 bases that match TRBD1. Germline V gives CDR1 SNHLY, CDR2 FYNNEI. The CDR3 is 14 residues long. The V and J ends lost 4 bases and 6 bases, in that order; junction bases with no gene match: 3.

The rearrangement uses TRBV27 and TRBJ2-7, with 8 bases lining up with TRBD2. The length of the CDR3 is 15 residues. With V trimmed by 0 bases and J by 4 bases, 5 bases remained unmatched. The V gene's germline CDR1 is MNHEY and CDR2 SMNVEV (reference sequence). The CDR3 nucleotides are TGTGCCAGCAGTTTATCCCCCGCGGGGGGTTACGAGCAGTACTTC. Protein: CASSLSPAGGYEQYF.

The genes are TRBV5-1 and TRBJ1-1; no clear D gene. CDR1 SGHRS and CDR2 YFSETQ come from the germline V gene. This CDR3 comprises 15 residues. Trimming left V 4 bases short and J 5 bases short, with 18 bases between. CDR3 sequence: CASSETGEGWTEAFF. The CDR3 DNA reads TGCGCCAGCAGCGAGACCGGGGAGGGTTGGACTGAAGCTTTCTTT.

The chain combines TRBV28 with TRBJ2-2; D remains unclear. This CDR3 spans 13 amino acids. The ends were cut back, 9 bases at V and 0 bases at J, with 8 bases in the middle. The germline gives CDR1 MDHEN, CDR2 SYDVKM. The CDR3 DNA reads TGTGCCAGTGAGTGGGCGAACACCGGGGAGCTGTTTTTT. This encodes CASEWANTGELFF.

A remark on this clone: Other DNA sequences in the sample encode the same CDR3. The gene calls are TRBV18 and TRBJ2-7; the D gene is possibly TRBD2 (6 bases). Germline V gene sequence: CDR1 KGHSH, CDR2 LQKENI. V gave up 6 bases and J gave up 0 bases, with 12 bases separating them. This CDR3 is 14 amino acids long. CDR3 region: CASSRAGGSYEQYF. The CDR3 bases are TGTGCCAGCTCCCGTGCCGGGGGCTCCTACGAGCAGTACTTC.

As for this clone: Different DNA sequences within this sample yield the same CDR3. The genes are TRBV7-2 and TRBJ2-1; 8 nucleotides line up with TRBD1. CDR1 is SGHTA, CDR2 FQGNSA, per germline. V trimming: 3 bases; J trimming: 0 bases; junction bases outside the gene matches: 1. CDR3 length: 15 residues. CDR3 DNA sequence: TGTGCCAGCAGCTTTGACAGGGGCTCCTACAATGAGCAGTTCTTC. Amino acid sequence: CASSFDRGSYNEQFF.

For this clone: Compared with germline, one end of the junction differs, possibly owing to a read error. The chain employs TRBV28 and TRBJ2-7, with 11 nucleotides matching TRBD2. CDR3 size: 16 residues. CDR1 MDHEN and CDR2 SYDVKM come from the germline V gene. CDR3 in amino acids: CASTSELAGVPYERYF. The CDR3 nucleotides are TGTGCCAGCACCTCCGAACTAGCGGGGGTTCCCTACGAGCGGTACTTC. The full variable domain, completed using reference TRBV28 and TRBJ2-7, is DVKVTQSSRYLVKRTGEKVFLECVQDMDHENMFWYRQDPGLGLRLIYFSYDVKMKEKGDIPEGYSVSREKKERFSLILESASTNQTSMYLCASTSELAGVPYERYFGPGTRLTVT.

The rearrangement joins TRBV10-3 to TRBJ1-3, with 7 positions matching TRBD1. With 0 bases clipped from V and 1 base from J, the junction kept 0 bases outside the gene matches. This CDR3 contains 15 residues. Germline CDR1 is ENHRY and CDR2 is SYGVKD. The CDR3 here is CAISESQGSGNTIYF. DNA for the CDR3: TGTGCCATCAGTGAGTCACAGGGGTCTGGAAACACCATATATTTT.

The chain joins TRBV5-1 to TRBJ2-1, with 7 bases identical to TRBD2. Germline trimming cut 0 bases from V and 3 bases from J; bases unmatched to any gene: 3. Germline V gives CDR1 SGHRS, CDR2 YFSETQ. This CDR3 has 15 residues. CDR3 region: CASSLAKRDYNEQFF. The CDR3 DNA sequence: TGCGCCAGCAGCTTGGCCAAGCGGGACTACAATGAGCAGTTCTTC.

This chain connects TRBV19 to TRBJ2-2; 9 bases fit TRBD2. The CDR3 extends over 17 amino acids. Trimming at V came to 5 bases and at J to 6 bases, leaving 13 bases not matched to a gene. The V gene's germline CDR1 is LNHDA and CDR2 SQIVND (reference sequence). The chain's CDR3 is CASSAIPPGLAPGELFF. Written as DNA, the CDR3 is TGTGCCAGTAGTGCTATCCCGCCGGGACTAGCTCCCGGGGAGCTGTTTTTT.

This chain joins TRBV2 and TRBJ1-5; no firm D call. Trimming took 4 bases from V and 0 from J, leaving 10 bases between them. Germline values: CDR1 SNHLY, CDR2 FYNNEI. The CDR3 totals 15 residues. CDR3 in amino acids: CASSGRGTSNQPQHF. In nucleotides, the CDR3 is TGTGCCAGCAGTGGCAGAGGAACTAGCAATCAGCCCCAGCATTTT.

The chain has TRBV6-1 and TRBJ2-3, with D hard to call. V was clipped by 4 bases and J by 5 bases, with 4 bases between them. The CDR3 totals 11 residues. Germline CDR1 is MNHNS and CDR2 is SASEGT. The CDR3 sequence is CASSVQDTQYF. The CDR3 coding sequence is TGTGCCAGCAGTGTCCAAGATACGCAGTATTTT.

The CDR3 here is CASSGEGLGNQPQHF. The DNA for the CDR3 is TGTGCCAGCAGTGGGGAGGGGCTTGGCAATCAGCCCCAGCATTTT. The chain employs TRBV6-1 and TRBJ1-5; a possible D gene is TRBD1 (5 bases). The V gene lost 4 bases and the J gene lost 2 bases, with 12 bases spanning the gap. This CDR3 is built from 15 residues. Looked up from germline, CDR1 is MNHNS and CDR2 is SASEGT.

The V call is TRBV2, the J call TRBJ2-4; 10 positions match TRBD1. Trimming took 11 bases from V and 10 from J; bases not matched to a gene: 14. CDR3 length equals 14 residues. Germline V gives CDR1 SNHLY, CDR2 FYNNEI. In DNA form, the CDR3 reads TGTGCCTCTAGAATGGACAGGGGGATGTGGATTCAGTACTTC. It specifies CASRMDRGMWIQYF.

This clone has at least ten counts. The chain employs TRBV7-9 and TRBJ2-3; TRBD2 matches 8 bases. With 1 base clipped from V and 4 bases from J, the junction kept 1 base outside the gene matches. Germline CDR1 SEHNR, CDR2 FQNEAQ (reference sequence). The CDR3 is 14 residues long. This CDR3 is CASSLGREADTQYF. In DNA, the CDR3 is TGTGCCAGCAGCTTAGGGCGGGAGGCAGATACGCAGTATTTT.